The rows below give T cell receptor beta chains drawn from one sample of a study of control samples from healthy donors and cancer patients. Only in-frame clones appear in the TCRdb table, and some are missing; sequencing was by immunoSEQ multiplex PCR. The top ten hold 1.8% of the sample, which has some 190,000 clones, about 89% seen once. Sample: blood. The receptors originated from a man younger than 45 in good health. Both conserved end residues are part of each CDR3. Fields, in order: D gene, J gene, V gene, CDR3 DNA, CDR3 protein. D genes are given only for firm matches.

d_call: -
j_call: TRBJ1-1
v_call: TRBV3-1/TRBV3-2
cdr3_nt: TGTGCCAGCACCTCAGGTGGGTTGTTGACTGAAGCTTTCTTT
cdr3_aa: CASTSGGLLTEAFF

d_call: -
j_call: TRBJ1-2
v_call: TRBV6-5
cdr3_nt: TGTGCCAGCAGAAAAGGAGGCGCCGGCTATGGCTACACCTTC
cdr3_aa: CASRKGGAGYGYTF

d_call: -
j_call: TRBJ1-5
v_call: TRBV19
cdr3_nt: TGTGCCAGTAGTATAGATAGAAGGTCGTCCCAGCATTTT
cdr3_aa: CASSIDRRSSQHF

d_call: -
j_call: TRBJ1-1
v_call: TRBV4-2
cdr3_nt: TGTGCCAGCACTAGGTTGGAGTACGACACTGAAGCTTTCTTT
cdr3_aa: CASTRLEYDTEAFF

d_call: TRBD1
j_call: TRBJ2-1
v_call: TRBV7-9
cdr3_nt: TGTGCCAGCAGCCCCGGGACAGGGGGCCTCTACAATGAGCAGTTCTTC
cdr3_aa: CASSPGTGGLYNEQFF

d_call: TRBD1
j_call: TRBJ1-2
v_call: TRBV12-5
cdr3_nt: TGTGCTAGTGGTTTCTCGGACAGGAGGCATAATGGCTACACCTTC
cdr3_aa: CASGFSDRRHNGYTF

d_call: TRBD1
j_call: TRBJ1-5
v_call: TRBV12-3/TRBV12-4
cdr3_nt: TGTGCCAGCAGTGCCGACAGGGTTCAGCCCCAACATTTT
cdr3_aa: CASSADRVQPQHF

d_call: -
j_call: TRBJ1-1
v_call: TRBV11-2
cdr3_nt: TGTGCCAGCAGCACGATAAACATGAACACTGAAGCTTTCTTT
cdr3_aa: CASSTINMNTEAFF

d_call: -
j_call: TRBJ2-7
v_call: TRBV9
cdr3_nt: TGTGCCAGCGGGACGACTACCTACGAGCAGTACTTC
cdr3_aa: CASGTTTYEQYF

d_call: -
j_call: TRBJ2-3
v_call: TRBV5-1
cdr3_nt: TGCGCCAGCAGCACAGGGACTTGGGGGGATACGCAGTATTTT
cdr3_aa: CASSTGTWGDTQYF

d_call: TRBD1
j_call: TRBJ2-6
v_call: TRBV2
cdr3_nt: TGTGCCAGCAGAGGACTACAGGGGGCTGGGGCCAACGTCCTGACTTTC
cdr3_aa: CASRGLQGAGANVLTF

d_call: -
j_call: TRBJ1-4
v_call: TRBV9
cdr3_nt: TGTGCCAGCAGCGTAGGTCCAGCCCGGACTGAAAAACTGTTTTTT
cdr3_aa: CASSVGPARTEKLFF

d_call: TRBD1
j_call: TRBJ1-2
v_call: TRBV27
cdr3_nt: TGTGCCAGCAGCGTGACAGGGAGCTATGGCTACACCTTC
cdr3_aa: CASSVTGSYGYTF